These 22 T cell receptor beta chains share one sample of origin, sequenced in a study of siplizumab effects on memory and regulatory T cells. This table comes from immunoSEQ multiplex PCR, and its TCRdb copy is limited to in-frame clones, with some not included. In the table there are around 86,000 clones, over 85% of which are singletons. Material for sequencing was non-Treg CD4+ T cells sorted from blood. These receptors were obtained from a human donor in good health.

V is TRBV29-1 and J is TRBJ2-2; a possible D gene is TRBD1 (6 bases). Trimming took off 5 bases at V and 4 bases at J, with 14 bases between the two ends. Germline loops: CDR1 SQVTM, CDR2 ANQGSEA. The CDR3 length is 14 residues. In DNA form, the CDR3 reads TGCAGCGTTTCGACAGGCCCGGGCACCGGGGAGCTGTTTTTT. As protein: CSVSTGPGTGELFF.

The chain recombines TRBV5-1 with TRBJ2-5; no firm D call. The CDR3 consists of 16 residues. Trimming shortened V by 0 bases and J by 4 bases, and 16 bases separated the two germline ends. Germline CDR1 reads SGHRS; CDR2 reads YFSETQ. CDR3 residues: CASSLAGPLVRETQYF. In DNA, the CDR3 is TGCGCCAGCAGCTTGGCCGGGCCTCTGGTTCGAGAGACCCAGTACTTC.

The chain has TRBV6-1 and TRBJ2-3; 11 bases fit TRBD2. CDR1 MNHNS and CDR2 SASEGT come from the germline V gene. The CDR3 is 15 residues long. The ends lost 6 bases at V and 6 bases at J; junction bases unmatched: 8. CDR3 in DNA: TGTGCCAGCAGACCCATAGCGGGGGGGTCGGATACGCAGTATTTT. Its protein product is CASRPIAGGSDTQYF.

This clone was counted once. The CDR3 protein is CASSLLLAGGRNEQFF. In nucleotides, the CDR3 is TGTGCCAGCAGCCTCCTACTAGCGGGAGGGCGCAATGAGCAGTTCTTC. This chain uses TRBV7-2 with TRBJ2-1; 13 positions agree with TRBD2. Germline CDR1 reads SGHTA; CDR2 reads FQGNSA. CDR3 length equals 16 residues. After removal of 5 bases from V and 6 bases from J, the junction contained 7 bases not matched to a gene.

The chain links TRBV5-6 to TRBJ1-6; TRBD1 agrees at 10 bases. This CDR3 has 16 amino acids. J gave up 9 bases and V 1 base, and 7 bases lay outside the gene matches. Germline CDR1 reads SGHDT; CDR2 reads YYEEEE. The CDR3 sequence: CASSLRRDRGRSPLHF. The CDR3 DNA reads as TGTGCCAGCAGCTTGAGGCGGGACAGGGGACGTTCACCCCTCCACTTT.

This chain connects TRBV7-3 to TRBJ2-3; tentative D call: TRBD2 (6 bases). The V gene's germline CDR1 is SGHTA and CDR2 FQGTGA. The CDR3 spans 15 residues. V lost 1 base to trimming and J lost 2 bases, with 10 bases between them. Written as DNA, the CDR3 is TGTGCCAGCAGCTTAAGGGGGGATTACACAGATACGCAGTATTTT. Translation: CASSLRGDYTDTQYF. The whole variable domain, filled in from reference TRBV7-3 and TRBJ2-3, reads GAGVSQTPSNKVTEKGKYVELRCDPISGHTALYWYRQSLGQGPEFLIYFQGTGAADDSGLPNDRFFAVRPEGSVSTLKIQRTERGDSAVYLCASSLRGDYTDTQYFGPGTRLTVL.

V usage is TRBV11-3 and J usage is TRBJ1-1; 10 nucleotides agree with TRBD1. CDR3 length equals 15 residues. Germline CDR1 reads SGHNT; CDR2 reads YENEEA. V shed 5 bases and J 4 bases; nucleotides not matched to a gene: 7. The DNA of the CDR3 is TGTGCCAGCAGCACCCGGACAGGGGGGAGCACTGAAGCTTTCTTT. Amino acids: CASSTRTGGSTEAFF. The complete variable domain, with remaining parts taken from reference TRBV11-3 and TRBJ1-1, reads EAGVVQSPRYKIIEKKQPVAFWCNPISGHNTLYWYLQNLGQGPELLIRYENEEAVDDSQLPKDRFSAERLKGVDSTLKIQPAELGDSAVYLCASSTRTGGSTEAFFGQGTRLTVV.

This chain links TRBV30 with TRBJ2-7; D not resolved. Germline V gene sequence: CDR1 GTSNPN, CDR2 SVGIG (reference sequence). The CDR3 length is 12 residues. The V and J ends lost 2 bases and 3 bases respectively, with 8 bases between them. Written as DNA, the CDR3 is TGTGCCTGGAGTCCAATAGACTACGAGCAGTACTTC. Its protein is CAWSPIDYEQYF. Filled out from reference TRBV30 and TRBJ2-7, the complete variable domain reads SQTIHQWPATLVQPVGSPLSLECTVEGTSNPNLYWYRQAAGRGLQLLFYSVGIGQISSEVPQNLSASRPQDRQFILSSKKLLLSDSGFYLCAWSPIDYEQYFGPGTRLTVT.

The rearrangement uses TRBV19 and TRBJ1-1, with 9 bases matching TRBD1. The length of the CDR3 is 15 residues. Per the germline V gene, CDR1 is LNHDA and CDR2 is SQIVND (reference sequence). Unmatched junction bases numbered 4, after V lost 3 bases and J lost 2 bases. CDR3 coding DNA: TGTGCCAGTAGTATTATGACAGGGGGTAACACTGAAGCTTTCTTT. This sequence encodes CASSIMTGGNTEAFF.

The CDR3 protein is CASQGYSYNEQFF. The CDR3, as DNA: TGTGCCAGCCAGGGGTACTCCTACAATGAGCAGTTCTTC. The chain is built from TRBV6-5 and TRBJ2-1, with a possible D match to TRBD1 (6 bases). Between the trimmed V and J ends, which lost 8 bases and 0 bases, there was a span of 8 bases. Germline CDR1 is MNHEY and CDR2 is SVGAGI. The CDR3 is 13 residues long.

For the CDR3, the DNA is TGCGCCAGCAGGACACCGGGAGGCTCGAACTATGGCTACACCTTC. The encoded protein is CASRTPGGSNYGYTF. The chain is built from TRBV4-1 and TRBJ1-2; no firm D call. Trimming pared 6 bases from V and 2 bases from J, leaving 16 bases between. This CDR3 region has 15 residues. Germline V gives CDR1 MGHRA, CDR2 YSYEKL.

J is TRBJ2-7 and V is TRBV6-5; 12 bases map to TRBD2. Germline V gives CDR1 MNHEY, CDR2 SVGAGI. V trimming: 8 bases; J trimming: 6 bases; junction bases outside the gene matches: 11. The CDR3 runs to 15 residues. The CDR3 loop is CASSSSGRASSEQYF. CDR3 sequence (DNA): TGTGCCAGCTCCTCTAGCGGGAGGGCCTCCAGCGAGCAGTACTTC.

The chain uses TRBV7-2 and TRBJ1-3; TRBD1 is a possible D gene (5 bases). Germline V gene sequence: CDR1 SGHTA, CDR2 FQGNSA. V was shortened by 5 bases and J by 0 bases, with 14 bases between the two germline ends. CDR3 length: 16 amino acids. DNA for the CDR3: TGTGCCAGCAGCAGTGAGGTGACAGTCTCTGGAAACACCATATATTTT. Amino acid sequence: CASSSEVTVSGNTIYF.

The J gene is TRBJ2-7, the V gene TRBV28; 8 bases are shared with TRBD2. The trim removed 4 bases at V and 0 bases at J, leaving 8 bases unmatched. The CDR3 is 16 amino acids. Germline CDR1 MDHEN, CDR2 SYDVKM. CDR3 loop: CASSSFAREDSYEQYF. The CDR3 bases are TGTGCCAGCAGTTCGTTCGCGCGGGAGGACTCCTACGAGCAGTACTTC.

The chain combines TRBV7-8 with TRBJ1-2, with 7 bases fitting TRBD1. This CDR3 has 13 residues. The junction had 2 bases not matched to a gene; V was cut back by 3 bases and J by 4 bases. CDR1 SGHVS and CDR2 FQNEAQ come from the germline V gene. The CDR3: CASSLGQTYGYTF. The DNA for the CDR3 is TGTGCCAGCAGCTTGGGACAGACCTATGGCTACACCTTC.

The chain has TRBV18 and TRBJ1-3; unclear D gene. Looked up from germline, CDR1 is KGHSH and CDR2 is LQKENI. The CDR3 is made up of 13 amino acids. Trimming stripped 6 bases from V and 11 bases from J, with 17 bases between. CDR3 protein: CASSRKEQGAIYF. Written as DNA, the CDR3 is TGTGCCAGCTCCCGCAAGGAGCAAGGCGCCATATATTTT.

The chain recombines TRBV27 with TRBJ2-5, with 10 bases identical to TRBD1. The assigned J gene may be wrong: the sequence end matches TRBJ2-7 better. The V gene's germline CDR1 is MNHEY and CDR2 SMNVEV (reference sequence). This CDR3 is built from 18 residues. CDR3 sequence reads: CASSPQNSRDRGRDEQYF. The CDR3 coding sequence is TGTGCCAGCAGTCCTCAAAATTCCCGGGACAGGGGTCGTGACGAGCAGTACTTC.

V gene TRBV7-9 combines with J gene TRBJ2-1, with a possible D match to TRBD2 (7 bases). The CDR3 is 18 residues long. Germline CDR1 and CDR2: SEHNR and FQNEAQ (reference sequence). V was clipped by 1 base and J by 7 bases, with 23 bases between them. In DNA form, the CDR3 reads TGTGCCAGCAGCTTAGGTTCAGCGGGATTCCTCCAGGGGAATGAGCAGTTCTTC. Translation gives CASSLGSAGFLQGNEQFF.

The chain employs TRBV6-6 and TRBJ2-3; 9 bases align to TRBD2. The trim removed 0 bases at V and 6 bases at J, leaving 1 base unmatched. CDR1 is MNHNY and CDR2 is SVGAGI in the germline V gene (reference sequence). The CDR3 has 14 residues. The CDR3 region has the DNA TGTGCCAGCAGTTACTCGACTAGCGGTGATACGCAGTATTTT. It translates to CASSYSTSGDTQYF.

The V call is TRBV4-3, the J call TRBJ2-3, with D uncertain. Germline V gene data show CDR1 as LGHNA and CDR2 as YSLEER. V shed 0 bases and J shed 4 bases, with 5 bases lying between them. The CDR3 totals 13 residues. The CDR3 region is CASSQDTADTQYF. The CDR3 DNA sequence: TGCGCCAGCAGCCAAGATACCGCAGATACGCAGTATTTT.

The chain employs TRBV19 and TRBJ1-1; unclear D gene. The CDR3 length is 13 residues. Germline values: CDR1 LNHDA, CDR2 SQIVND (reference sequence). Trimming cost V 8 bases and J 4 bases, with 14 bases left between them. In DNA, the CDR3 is TGTGCCAGTCGGAGTAGGGTCGGCACTGAAGCTTTCTTT. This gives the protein CASRSRVGTEAFF.

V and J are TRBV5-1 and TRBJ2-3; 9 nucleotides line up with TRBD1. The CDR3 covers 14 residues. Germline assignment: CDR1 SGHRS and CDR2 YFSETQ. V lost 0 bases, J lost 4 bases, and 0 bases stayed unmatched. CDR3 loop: CASSLGTGADTQYF. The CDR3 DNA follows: TGCGCCAGCAGCTTGGGGACAGGGGCAGATACGCAGTATTTT. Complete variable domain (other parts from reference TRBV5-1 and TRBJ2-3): KAGVTQTPRYLIKTRGQQVTLSCSPISGHRSVSWYQQTPGQGLQFLFEYFSETQRNKGNFPGRFSGRQFSNSRSEMNVSTLELGDSALYLCASSLGTGADTQYFGPGTRLTVL.